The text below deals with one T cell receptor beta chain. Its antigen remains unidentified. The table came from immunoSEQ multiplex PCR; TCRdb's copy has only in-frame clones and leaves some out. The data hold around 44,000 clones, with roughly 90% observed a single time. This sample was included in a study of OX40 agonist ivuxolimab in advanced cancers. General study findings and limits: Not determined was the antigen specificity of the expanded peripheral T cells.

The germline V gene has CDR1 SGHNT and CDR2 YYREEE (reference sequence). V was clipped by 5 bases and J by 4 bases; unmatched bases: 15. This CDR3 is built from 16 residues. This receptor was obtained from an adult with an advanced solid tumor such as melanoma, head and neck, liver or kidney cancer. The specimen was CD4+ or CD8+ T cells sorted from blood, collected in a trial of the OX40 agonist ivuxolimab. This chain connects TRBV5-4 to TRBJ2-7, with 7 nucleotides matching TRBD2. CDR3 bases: TGTGCCAGCAGTCCTAAGCGGGGCTCTCCTCATTACGAGCAGTACTTC. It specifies CASSPKRGSPHYEQYF.